The sequence of this T cell receptor (beta chain) was determined in a study of beta chain features in type 1 diabetes. Study-level information: Examined across all samples were just under 110,000,000 sorted cells. Study-level findings and limits: Comparison showed that naive, central memory and Treg TCRB repertoires appeared more similar among patients than among healthy donors. For TCRB rearrangement, an influence of HLA type remained unresolved here. TCRB CDR3s from Type 1 diabetes patients were moderately but significantly shorter in all four CD4+ subsets.

This clone turned up a few times. Its antigen remains unknown. The authors sorted CD4+ naive, central memory, regulatory and stem cell-like memory cells via CD45RO/CCR7/CD25/CD127/CD95/CD27. The germline V and J ends were trimmed by 7 bases and 4 bases, with 13 bases remaining between them. Per germline, CDR1 GTSNPN and CDR2 SVGIG (reference sequence). The CDR3 has 12 residues. Sequencing targeted expressed TCRB transcripts, as all isolated RNA had been reverse transcribed. Profiled with immunoSEQ multiplex PCR; TCRdb holds only in-frame clones, not every one. The sample consists of about 360,000 clones, 10% to 15% of them appearing once.

V usage is TRBV30 and J usage is TRBJ1-2, with TRBD1 as a possible D gene (6 bases). The TCR comes from a woman aged 18-35 years with type 1 diabetes. Source material: naive CD4+ T cells from blood. CDR3 bases: TGTGCCTCCCACAGGGTGGGCTATGGCTACACCTTC. It specifies CASHRVGYGYTF.